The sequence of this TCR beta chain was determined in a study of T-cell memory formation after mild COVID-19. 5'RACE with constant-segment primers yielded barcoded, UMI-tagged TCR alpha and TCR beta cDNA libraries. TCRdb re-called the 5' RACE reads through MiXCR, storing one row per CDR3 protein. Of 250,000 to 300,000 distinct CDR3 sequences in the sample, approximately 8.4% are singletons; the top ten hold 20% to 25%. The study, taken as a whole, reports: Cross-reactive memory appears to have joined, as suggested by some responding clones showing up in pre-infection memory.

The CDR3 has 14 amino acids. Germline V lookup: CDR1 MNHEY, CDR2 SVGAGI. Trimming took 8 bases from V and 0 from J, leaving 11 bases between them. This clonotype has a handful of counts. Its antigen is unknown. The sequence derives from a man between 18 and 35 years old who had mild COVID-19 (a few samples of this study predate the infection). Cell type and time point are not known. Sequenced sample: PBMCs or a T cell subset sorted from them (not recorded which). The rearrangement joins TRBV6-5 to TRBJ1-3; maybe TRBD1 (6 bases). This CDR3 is CASAAGVSGNTIYF. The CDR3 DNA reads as TGTGCCAGCGCCGCAGGGGTCTCTGGAAACACCATATATTTT.